The clone carrying this T cell receptor (beta chain) was detected a few times. Antigen: not known. TCR beta rearrangements were amplified from peripheral blood genomic DNA. These data come from a study of T cell repertoires in aging, cancer and after chemotherapy. Study-level background: Repeat sampling of healthy donors over several months to years showed clear clonal overlap.

Trimming took 7 bases from V and 5 from J, leaving 15 bases between them. The CDR3 is 13 amino acids. The V gene's germline CDR1 is ENHRY and CDR2 SYGVKD. Multiplex touch-down PCR with TRB-A/B primers amplified rearranged V-D-J TRB sequences. In TCRdb, the multiplex PCR reads were re-called with MiXCR into one record per CDR3 protein. The sample has 13,000 or so distinct CDR3 sequences, 30% to 40% seen once. Points from the study as a whole: Across the chemotherapy interval, each cancer cohort showed higher median generation probability, suggesting thymic rebound. Compared with age-matched healthy donors, untreated hematological or solid cancer patients showed higher blood TCR clonality.

The sequenced sample consisted of blood. The clonotype comes from a human donor in good health. The donor label of this sample is uncertain. The chain links TRBV10-3 to TRBJ2-7, with a tentative D call TRBD1 (6 bases). CDR3 protein: CAITEGDTNEQYF. CDR3 bases: TGTGCCATCACAGAAGGGGACACGAACGAGCAGTACTTC.